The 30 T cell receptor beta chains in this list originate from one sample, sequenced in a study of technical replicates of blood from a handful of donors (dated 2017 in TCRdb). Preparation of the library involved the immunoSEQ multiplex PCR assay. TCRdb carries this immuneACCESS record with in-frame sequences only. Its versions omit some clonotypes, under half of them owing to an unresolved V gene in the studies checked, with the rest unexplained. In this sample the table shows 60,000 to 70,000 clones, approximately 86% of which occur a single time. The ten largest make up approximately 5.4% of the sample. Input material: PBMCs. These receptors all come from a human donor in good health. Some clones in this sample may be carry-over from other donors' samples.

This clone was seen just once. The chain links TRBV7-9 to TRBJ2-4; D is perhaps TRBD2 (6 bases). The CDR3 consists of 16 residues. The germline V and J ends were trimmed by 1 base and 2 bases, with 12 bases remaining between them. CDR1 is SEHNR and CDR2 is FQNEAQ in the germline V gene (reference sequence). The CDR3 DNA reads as TGTGCCAGCAGCTTAGTAGGGAGGAATTCCAAAAACATTCAGTACTTC. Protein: CASSLVGRNSKNIQYF.

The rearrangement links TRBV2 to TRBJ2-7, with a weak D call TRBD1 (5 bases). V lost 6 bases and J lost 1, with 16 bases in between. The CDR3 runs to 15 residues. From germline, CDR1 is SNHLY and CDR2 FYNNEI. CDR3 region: CASSAHRQKSYEQYF. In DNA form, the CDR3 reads TGTGCCAGCAGCGCGCACCGACAGAAATCCTACGAGCAGTACTTC.

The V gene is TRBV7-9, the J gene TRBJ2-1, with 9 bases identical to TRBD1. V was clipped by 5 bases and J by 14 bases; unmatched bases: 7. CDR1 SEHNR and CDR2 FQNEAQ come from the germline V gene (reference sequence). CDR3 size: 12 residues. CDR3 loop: CASSKGQGYEFF. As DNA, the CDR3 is TGTGCCAGCAGCAAGGGACAGGGCTATGAGTTCTTC.

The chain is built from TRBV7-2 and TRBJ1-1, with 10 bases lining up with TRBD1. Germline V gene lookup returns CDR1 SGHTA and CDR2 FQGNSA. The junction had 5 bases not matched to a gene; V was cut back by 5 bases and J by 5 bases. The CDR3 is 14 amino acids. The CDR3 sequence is CASSPRTGGTEAFF. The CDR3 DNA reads TGTGCCAGCAGCCCGAGGACAGGGGGTACTGAAGCTTTCTTT.

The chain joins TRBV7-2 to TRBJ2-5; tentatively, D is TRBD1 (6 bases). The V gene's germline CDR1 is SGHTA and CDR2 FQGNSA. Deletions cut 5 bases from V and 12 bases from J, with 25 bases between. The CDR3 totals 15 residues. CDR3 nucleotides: TGTGCCAGCAGCGTAACCGGGACAAAAAGATCCTCGGAGTACTTC. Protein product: CASSVTGTKRSSEYF.

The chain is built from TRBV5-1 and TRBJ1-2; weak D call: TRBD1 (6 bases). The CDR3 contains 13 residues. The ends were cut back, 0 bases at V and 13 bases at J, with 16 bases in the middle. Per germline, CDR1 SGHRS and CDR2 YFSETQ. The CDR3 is CASSLEQGPPSTF. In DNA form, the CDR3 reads TGCGCCAGCAGCTTGGAACAGGGTCCTCCCTCCACCTTC.

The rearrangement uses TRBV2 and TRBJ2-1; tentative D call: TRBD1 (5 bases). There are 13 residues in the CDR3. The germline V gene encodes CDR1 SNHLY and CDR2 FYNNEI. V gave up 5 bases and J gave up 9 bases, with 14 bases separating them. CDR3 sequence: CASSYTGRGEQFF. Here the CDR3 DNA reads TGTGCCAGCAGTTACACAGGAAGAGGTGAGCAGTTCTTC.

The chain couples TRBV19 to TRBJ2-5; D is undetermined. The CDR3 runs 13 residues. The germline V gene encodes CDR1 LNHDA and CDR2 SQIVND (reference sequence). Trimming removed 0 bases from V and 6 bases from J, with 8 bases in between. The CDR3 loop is CASSIEHAKTQYF. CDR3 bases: TGTGCCAGTAGTATAGAACACGCAAAGACCCAGTACTTC.

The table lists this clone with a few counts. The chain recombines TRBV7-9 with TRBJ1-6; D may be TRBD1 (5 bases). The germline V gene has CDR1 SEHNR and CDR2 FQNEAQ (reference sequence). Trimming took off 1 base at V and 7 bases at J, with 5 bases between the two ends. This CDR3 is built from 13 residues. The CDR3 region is CASSLEGNSPLHF. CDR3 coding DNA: TGTGCCAGCAGCTTAGAGGGGAATTCACCCCTCCACTTT.

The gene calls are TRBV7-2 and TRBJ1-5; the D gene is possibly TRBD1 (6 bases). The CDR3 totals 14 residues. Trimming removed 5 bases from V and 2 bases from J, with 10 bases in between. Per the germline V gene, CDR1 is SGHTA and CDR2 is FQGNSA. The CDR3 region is CASSTRQGNQPQHF. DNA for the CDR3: TGTGCCAGCAGCACCCGACAGGGCAATCAGCCCCAGCATTTT.

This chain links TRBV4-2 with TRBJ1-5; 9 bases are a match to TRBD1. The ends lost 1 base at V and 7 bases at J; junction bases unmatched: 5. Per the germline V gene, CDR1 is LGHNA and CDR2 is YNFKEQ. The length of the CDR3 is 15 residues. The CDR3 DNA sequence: TGTGCCAGCAGCCAAGGGGGACAGGGCGCCCAGCCCCAGCATTTT. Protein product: CASSQGGQGAQPQHF.

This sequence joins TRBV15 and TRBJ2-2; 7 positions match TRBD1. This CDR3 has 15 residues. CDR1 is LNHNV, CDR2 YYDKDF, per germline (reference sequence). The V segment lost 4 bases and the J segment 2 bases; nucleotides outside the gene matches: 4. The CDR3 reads CATSIDRVNTGELFF. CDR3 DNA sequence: TGTGCCACCAGCATAGACAGGGTCAACACCGGGGAGCTGTTTTTT.

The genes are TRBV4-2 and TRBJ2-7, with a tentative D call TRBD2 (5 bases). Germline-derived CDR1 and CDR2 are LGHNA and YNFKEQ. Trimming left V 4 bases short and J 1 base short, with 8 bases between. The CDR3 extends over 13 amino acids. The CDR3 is CASSPGLSYEQYF. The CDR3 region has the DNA TGTGCCAGCAGCCCTGGACTTTCCTACGAGCAGTACTTC.

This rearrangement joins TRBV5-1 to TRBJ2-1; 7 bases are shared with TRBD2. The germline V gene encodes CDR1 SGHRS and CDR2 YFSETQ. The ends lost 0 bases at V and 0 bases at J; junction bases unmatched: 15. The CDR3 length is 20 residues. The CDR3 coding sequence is TGCGCCAGCAGCTTGGCCCGTTGGGGGAGCGGGGCGAGCTCCTACAATGAGCAGTTCTTC. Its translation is CASSLARWGSGASSYNEQFF.

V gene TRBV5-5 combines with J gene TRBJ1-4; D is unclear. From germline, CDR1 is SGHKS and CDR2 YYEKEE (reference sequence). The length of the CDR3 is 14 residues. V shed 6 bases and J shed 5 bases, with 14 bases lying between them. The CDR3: CASTPVGGNEKLFF. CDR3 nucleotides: TGTGCCAGCACCCCTGTTGGAGGAAATGAAAAACTGTTTTTT.

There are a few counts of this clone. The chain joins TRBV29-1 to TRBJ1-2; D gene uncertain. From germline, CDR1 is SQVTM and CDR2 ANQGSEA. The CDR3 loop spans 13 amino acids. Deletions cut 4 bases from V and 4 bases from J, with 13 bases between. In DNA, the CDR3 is TGCAGCGTTGGTCCACTAGGGAGCTATGGCTACACCTTC. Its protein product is CSVGPLGSYGYTF.

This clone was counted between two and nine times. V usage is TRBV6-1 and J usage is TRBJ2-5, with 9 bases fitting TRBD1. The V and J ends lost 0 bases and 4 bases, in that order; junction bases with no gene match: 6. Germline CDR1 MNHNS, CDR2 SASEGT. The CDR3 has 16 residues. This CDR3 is CASSEAGGQGAETQYF. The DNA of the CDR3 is TGTGCCAGCAGTGAAGCGGGGGGACAGGGTGCAGAGACCCAGTACTTC.

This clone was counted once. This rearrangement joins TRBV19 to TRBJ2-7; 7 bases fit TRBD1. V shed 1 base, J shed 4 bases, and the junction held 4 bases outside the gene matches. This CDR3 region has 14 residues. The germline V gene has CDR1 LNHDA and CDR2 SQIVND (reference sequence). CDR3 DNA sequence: TGTGCCAGTAGTATAGGCACAGGGGATTACGAGCAGTACTTC. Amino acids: CASSIGTGDYEQYF.

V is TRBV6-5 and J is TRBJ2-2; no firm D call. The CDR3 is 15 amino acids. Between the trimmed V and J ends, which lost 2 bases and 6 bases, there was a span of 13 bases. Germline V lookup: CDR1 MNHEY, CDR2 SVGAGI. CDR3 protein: CASSYGLQTAGELFF. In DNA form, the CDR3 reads TGTGCCAGCAGTTACGGGCTCCAGACCGCCGGGGAGCTGTTTTTT.

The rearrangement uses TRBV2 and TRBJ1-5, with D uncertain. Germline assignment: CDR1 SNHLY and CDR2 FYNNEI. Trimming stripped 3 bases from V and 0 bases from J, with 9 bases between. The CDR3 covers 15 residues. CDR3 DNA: TGTGCCAGCAGTGATCGGGGAGCTAGCAATCAGCCCCAGCATTTT. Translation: CASSDRGASNQPQHF. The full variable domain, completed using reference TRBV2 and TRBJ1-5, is EPEVTQTPSHQVTQMGQEVILRCVPISNHLYFYWYRQILGQKVEFLVSFYNNEISEKSEIFDDQFSVERPDGSNFTLKIRSTKLEDSAMYFCASSDRGASNQPQHFGDGTRLSIL.

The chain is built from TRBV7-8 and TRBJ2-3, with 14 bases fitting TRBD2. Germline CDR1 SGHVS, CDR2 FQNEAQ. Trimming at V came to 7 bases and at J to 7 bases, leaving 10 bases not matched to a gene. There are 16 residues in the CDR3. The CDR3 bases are TGTGCCAGCATACCGACTAGCGGGGGGGCAATAAATACGCAGTATTTT. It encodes CASIPTSGGAINTQYF.

The CDR3 nucleotides read TGTGCCAGCAGCCAAGATAGTAGCGGGACCACAGATACGCAGTATTTT. It is translated as CASSQDSSGTTDTQYF. The rearrangement links TRBV4-2 to TRBJ2-3; 8 nucleotides match TRBD2. CDR1 is LGHNA, CDR2 YNFKEQ, per germline. The junction had 4 bases not matched to a gene; V was cut back by 0 bases and J by 2 bases. The CDR3 spans 16 residues.

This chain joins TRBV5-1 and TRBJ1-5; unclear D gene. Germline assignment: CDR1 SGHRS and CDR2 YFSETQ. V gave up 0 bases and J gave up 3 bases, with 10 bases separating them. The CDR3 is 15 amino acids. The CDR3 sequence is CASSLGQSSNQPQHF. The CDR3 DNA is TGCGCCAGCAGCTTGGGGCAGTCTTCCAATCAGCCCCAGCATTTT.

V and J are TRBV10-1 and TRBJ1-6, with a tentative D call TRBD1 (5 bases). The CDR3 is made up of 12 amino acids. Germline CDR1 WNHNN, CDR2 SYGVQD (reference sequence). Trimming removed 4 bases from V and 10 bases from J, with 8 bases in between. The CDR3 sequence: CASSGGGSPLHF. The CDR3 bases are TGCGCCAGCAGTGGGGGGGGATCACCCCTCCACTTT.

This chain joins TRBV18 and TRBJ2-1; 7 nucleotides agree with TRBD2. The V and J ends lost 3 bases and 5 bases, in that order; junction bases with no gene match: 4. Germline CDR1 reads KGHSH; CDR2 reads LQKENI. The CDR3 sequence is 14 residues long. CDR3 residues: CASSPGGVHNEQFF. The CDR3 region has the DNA TGTGCCAGCTCACCTGGGGGGGTCCACAATGAGCAGTTCTTC.

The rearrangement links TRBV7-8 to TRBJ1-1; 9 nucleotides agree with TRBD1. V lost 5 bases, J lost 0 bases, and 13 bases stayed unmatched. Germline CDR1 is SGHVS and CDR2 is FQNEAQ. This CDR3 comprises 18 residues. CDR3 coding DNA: TGTGCCAGCAGCCACCGAGGGACAGGGAGTAGGATGAACACTGAAGCTTTCTTT. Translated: CASSHRGTGSRMNTEAFF.

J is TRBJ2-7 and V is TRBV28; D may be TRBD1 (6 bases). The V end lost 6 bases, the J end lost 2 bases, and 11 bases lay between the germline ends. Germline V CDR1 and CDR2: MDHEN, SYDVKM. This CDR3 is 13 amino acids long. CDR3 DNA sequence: TGTGCCAGCAGACCGGGACAAACCTACGAGCAGTACTTC. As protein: CASRPGQTYEQYF.

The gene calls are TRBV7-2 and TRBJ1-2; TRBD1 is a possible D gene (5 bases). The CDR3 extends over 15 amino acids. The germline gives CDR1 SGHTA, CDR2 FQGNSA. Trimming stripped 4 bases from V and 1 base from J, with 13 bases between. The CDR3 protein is CASSSRGLSNYGYTF. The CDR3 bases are TGTGCCAGCAGCTCGCGGGGACTGAGTAACTATGGCTACACCTTC.

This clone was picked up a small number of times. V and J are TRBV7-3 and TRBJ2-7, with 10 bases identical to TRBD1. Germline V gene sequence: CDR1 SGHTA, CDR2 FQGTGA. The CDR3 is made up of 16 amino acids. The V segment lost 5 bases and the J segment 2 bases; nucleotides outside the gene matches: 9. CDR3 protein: CASSPQAGTGAYEQYF. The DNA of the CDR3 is TGTGCCAGCAGCCCACAGGCCGGGACAGGGGCCTACGAGCAGTACTTC.

The DNA of the CDR3 is TGTGCCAGCAGGGCCGGGACAGGGGACGTGGAGACCCAGTACTTC. It is translated as CASRAGTGDVETQYF. The chain couples TRBV11-1 to TRBJ2-5; 10 bases map to TRBD1. The V gene end was trimmed by 6 bases and the J gene end by 5 bases; junction bases not matched to a gene: 9. CDR3 length: 15 amino acids. CDR1 SGHAT and CDR2 FQDESV come from the germline V gene (reference sequence).